The present TCR beta chain was sequenced within a study of blood T cell repertoires in COVID-19 (dated by TCRdb to between 2020 and 2021). With respect to the entire study: Samples covering the acute and convalescent phases of COVID-19 were provided by collaborators in the United States, Italy and Spain. The material from the prospective study consisted of cDNA or gDNA derived from T cells, B-cell-depleted T cells, or PBMCs. The dataset comprised deeply sampled blood TCRbeta repertoires from subjects exposed to, actively infected with, or recovered from COVID-19. The repertoires were released in a freely available public database intended as a resource for research on the immune response to SARS-CoV-2. The samples were drawn from the first 160 participants of the ongoing ImmuneRACE study and from some 1,300 subjects provided by 6 global collaborators. The sample metadata nearly always contained a de-identified subject ID, COVID-19 status, age in years and sex. HLA class I and class II types, where available, came from metadata supplied by the sample provider rather than from assay-based typing. Beyond this particular receptor, the publication reports: The amount of clinical and demographic metadata varied by source and participant and was provided uncurated.

Details on this clone: No antigen is known for it. Per-nucleotide qualities are absent, and no much larger clonotype sits a single base away.

Whole blood was collected in K2EDTA tubes by collaborating institutions according to the institutions' own protocols. For TCRbeta analysis, collaborators shipped samples in one of three forms: frozen whole blood, isolated PBMCs, or DNA extracted from either of those sample types. TCRbeta CDR3 regions were amplified from genomic DNA using the immunoSEQ Assay, a bias-controlled multiplex PCR. The study's processing was this. The number of nucleated cells in each sample was estimated from the amplification of reference gene primers within the assay. To quantify the absolute abundance of each unique TCRbeta CDR3 rearrangement, sequence reads were collapsed and filtered. For each sample, productive Simpson clonality was calculated as the square root of Simpson's diversity index across productive rearrangements. The immuneACCESS repertoire file appears here via TCRdb, limited to in-frame rearrangements. These files lack a portion of the clones; in checked studies, under half of the deficit traces to unresolved V genes, and the cause of the others is not known. V and J calls and clone size come straight from that table; D and trimming were deduced from the DNA. The sample includes 85,000 to 130,000 clones, with approximately 84% observed a single time. Around 15% of the sample goes to the ten largest clones.

The junction shows trimming of 3 bases on V and 8 bases on J, and the gene matches do not reach 10 bases of it. From its cysteine to its phenylalanine, the CDR3 spans 16 amino acids. Only the CDR3 portion is preserved as DNA: 48 bases, with reading frame beginning at the first base. The germline V gene (reference sequence) specifies LGHDT as CDR1 and YNNKEL as CDR2. The specimen sequenced was peripheral blood. The TCR originated in a woman aged 55 to 70 with acute or convalescent COVID-19. The receptor chain draws on TRBV3-1 (or the pseudogene TRBV3-2) and TRBJ2-1; 10 bases in the middle match TRBD1. The CDR3 reads CASSQGGQGLVDEQFF. The DNA sequence is as follows: TGTGCCAGCAGCCAGGGGGGACAGGGGCTTGTGGATGAGCAGTTCTTC.